The clone carrying this TCR beta chain was recorded a few times. Its antigen is undetermined. This specimen comes from a study of blood T cells in healthy people across ages. Whole-study findings and limits: PBMCs that were unsorted prevented a conclusive naive versus antigen-experienced comparison. Observed TCR beta diversity per million T cells went down as age went up. This fall followed a roughly linear course with age.

Per sample, at least 5.5 micrograms of total RNA were extracted. A second about 6 to 11 cycle PCR used barcoded and J-beta primers. Using its own MiXCR run on the 5' RACE reads, TCRdb lists one record per CDR3 protein. The sample consists of over a million distinct CDR3 sequences, under 45% of them appearing once. With 0 bases clipped from V and 4 bases from J, the junction kept 9 bases outside the gene matches. This CDR3 has 18 amino acids. Per germline, CDR1 DFQATT and CDR2 SNEGSKA (reference sequence). The receptor comes from an older woman in good health. V gene TRBV20-1 combines with J gene TRBJ2-5; 15 nucleotides align to TRBD2. Sequenced material: blood. In DNA, the CDR3 is TGCAGTGCTAGAGATCCCCGGACTAGCGGGAGGGCCTCAGAGACCCAGTACTTC. Translation: CSARDPRTSGRASETQYF.